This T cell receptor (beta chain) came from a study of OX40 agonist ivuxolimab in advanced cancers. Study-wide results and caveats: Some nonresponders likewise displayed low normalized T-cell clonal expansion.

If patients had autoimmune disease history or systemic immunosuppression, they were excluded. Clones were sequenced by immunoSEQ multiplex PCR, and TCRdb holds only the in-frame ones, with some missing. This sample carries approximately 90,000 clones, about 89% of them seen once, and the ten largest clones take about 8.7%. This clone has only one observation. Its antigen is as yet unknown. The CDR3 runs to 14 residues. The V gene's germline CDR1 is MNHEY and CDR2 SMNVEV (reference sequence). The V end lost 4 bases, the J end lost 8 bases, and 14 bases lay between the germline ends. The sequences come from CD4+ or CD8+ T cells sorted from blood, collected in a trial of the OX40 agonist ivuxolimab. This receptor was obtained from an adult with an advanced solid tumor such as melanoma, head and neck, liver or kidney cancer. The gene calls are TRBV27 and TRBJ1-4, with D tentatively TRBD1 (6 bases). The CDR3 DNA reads TGTGCCAGCAGTTCGGGGGCTTTGCGAGAAAAACTGTTTTTT. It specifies CASSSGALREKLFF.